A selection of T cell receptor beta chains follows, all from one sample in a study of T-cell memory formation after mild COVID-19. TCRdb processed the 5' RACE reads anew with MiXCR; each CDR3 protein has one entry. This table holds about 33,000 distinct CDR3 sequences, around a fifth found once. Specimen: PBMCs or a T cell subset sorted from them (not recorded which). The receptors here all came from an adult who had mild COVID-19 (a few samples of this study predate the infection). Cell type and time point are not known. Both conserved end residues are part of each CDR3. A D gene is named only where the DNA matches it firmly. For some rows the clone size is stated as once, few or many, or as a class when expanded; others skip it.

cdr3_aa	cdr3_nt	v_call	j_call	d_call	clone_size	cdr3_length
CASSISGSRDEQFF	TGTGCCAGCAGCATTAGCGGGAGTCGGGATGAGCAGTTCTTC	TRBV7-8	TRBJ2-1	TRBD2	many	14
CASSLGLAVYEQYF	TGTGCCAGCTCACTCGGACTAGCCGTATACGAGCAGTACTTC	TRBV18	TRBJ2-7	TRBD2	many	14
CASSPDTYGYTF	TGCGCCAGCAGCCCCGACACCTATGGCTACACCTTC	TRBV5-1	TRBJ1-2	NA	medium-sized	12
CASSSGRPGGETQYF	TGTGCCAGCAGTTCCGGACGCCCGGGTGGGGAGACCCAGTACTTC	TRBV12-3/TRBV12-4	TRBJ2-5	NA	NA	15
CASIMDGASNTGELFF	TGTGCCAGTATCATGGATGGGGCTTCCAACACCGGGGAGCTGTTTTTT	TRBV19	TRBJ2-2	NA	many	16
CASSLGDRDQETQYF	TGTGCCAGCAGCCTAGGGGACAGGGATCAAGAGACCCAGTACTTC	TRBV3-1	TRBJ2-5	TRBD1	many	15
CASSPPDRGGYTEAFF	TGTGCCAGCTCTCCCCCGGACAGGGGCGGATACACTGAAGCTTTCTTT	TRBV18	TRBJ1-1	TRBD1	many	16
CASSESAGHHNSPLHF	TGCGCCAGCAGTGAGTCGGCGGGACACCACAATTCACCCCTCCACTTT	TRBV10-2	TRBJ1-6	NA	many	16
CASSLQTAGANVLTF	TGTGCCAGCAGCTTGCAAACGGCGGGGGCCAACGTCCTGACTTTC	TRBV7-2	TRBJ2-6	NA	many	15
CASMVDSNQPQHF	TGTGCCAGCATGGTGGATAGCAATCAGCCCCAGCATTTT	TRBV28	TRBJ1-5	NA	once	13
CASRLPPGTEAFF	TGTGCCAGCAGACTACCCCCGGGGACTGAAGCTTTCTTT	TRBV12-3/TRBV12-4	TRBJ1-1	NA	many	13
CASSFGTGENDEQYF	TGTGCCAGCAGCTTCGGGACAGGGGAAAATGACGAGCAGTACTTC	TRBV7-9	TRBJ2-7	TRBD1	NA	15
CSVEDSGRASYNEQFF	TGCAGCGTTGAGGATAGCGGGAGGGCATCCTACAATGAGCAGTTCTTC	TRBV29-1	TRBJ2-1	TRBD2	NA	16
CASSTSGGSYEQYF	TGTGCCAGCAGCACTAGCGGGGGATCCTACGAGCAGTACTTC	TRBV6-1	TRBJ2-7	TRBD2	NA	14
CASSPRRQFGNTIYF	TGTGCCAGCAGCCCTCGGAGACAGTTCGGAAACACCATATATTTT	TRBV7-9	TRBJ1-3	NA	many	15
CASSLSRMNTEAFF	TGCGCCAGCAGCTTAAGCAGGATGAACACTGAAGCTTTCTTT	TRBV5-1	TRBJ1-1	NA	many	14
CASSSSPNTGNEQFF	TGTGCTAGCAGCTCAAGCCCGAACACGGGGAATGAGCAGTTCTTC	TRBV7-7	TRBJ2-1	NA	many	15
CASSPWTGDNEQFF	TGTGCCAGCAGCCCTTGGACAGGGGACAATGAGCAGTTCTTC	TRBV5-4	TRBJ2-1	TRBD1	NA	14
CASSSPETGGHEQYF	TGCGCCAGCAGCTCGCCTGAAACAGGGGGTCACGAGCAGTACTTC	TRBV5-1	TRBJ2-7	TRBD1	many	15
CASSLNTGGEVDNEQFF	TGCGCCAGCAGCCTCAACACAGGGGGCGAGGTTGACAATGAGCAGTTCTTC	TRBV4-3	TRBJ2-1	TRBD1	many	17
CASSPGAAGNEQFF	TGCGCCAGCAGCCCCGGGGCAGCTGGGAATGAGCAGTTCTTC	TRBV5-1	TRBJ2-1	NA	many	14
CSVRDSQYTDTQYF	TGCAGCGTTAGGGACAGCCAATACACAGATACGCAGTATTTT	TRBV29-1	TRBJ2-3	TRBD1	many	14
CASSYGGQGLQPQHF	TGTGCCAGCAGTTACGGGGGACAGGGCCTTCAGCCCCAGCATTTT	TRBV6-2/TRBV6-3	TRBJ1-5	TRBD1	many	15
CASSSGLAEDYEQYF	TGTGCCAGCAGCTCTGGGCTAGCGGAGGACTACGAGCAGTACTTC	TRBV7-6	TRBJ2-7	TRBD2	NA	15
CASTAGNEQFF	TGTGCCAGCACTGCCGGGAATGAGCAGTTCTTC	TRBV7-2	TRBJ2-1	NA	NA	11
CASSEGVGSGGSEAFF	TGTGCCAGCAGTGAGGGCGTTGGGTCCGGGGGCTCTGAAGCTTTCTTT	TRBV25-1	TRBJ1-1	NA	NA	16
CASSPGQPGANVLTF	TGTGCCAGCAGCCCGGGACAGCCTGGGGCCAACGTCCTGACTTTC	TRBV4-2	TRBJ2-6	TRBD1	many	15
CASSSGYGTEAFF	TGTGCCAGCAGTTCAGGGTACGGCACTGAAGCTTTCTTT	TRBV7-9	TRBJ1-1	NA	NA	13
CASSQGQGLASGELFF	TGCGCCAGCAGCCAAGGTCAGGGACTAGCGTCAGGGGAGCTGTTTTTT	TRBV4-1	TRBJ2-2	TRBD2	many	16
CASSVTGKSTEAFF	TGTGCCAGCAGCGTGACAGGGAAGAGCACTGAAGCTTTCTTT	TRBV9	TRBJ1-1	TRBD1	NA	14
CASSLDGGLSTGELFF	TGCGCCAGCAGCTTGGATGGAGGGTTGAGCACCGGGGAGCTGTTTTTT	TRBV5-1	TRBJ2-2	NA	NA	16
CASSSITGSVEAFF	TGTGCCAGCAGCTCGATCACGGGCTCCGTTGAAGCTTTCTTT	TRBV5-6	TRBJ1-1	NA	many	14
CASSPMAVLSGANVLTF	TGTGCCAGCTCACCTATGGCAGTTCTCTCTGGGGCCAACGTCCTGACTTTC	TRBV18	TRBJ2-6	NA	many	17
CATSDWGQGSYQETQYF	TGTGCCACCAGTGACTGGGGACAGGGATCGTACCAAGAGACCCAGTACTTC	TRBV24-1	TRBJ2-5	TRBD1	many	17
CASSPTSGVPKTQYF	TGCGCCAGCAGTCCGACTAGCGGGGTCCCAAAAACCCAGTACTTC	TRBV5-1	TRBJ2-5	TRBD2	many	15
CASSFQWGAGTEAFF	TGTGCCAGCAGCTTTCAGTGGGGCGCGGGAACTGAAGCTTTCTTT	TRBV7-2	TRBJ1-1	NA	many	15
CASSLDPGQGRIYGYTF	TGCGCCAGCAGCTTGGATCCGGGACAGGGAAGGATCTATGGCTACACCTTC	TRBV5-1	TRBJ1-2	TRBD1	few	17
CASSPRLASYNEQFF	TGTGCCAGCAGCCCACGCCTAGCGTCCTACAATGAGCAGTTCTTC	TRBV7-6	TRBJ2-1	NA	many	15
CASSLGKVRETQYF	TGCGCCAGCAGCTTAGGGAAGGTGCGAGAGACCCAGTACTTC	TRBV5-1	TRBJ2-5	NA	many	14
CASYREGRVGYTF	TGTGCCAGCTACCGAGAGGGGCGGGTTGGCTACACCTTC	TRBV6-5	TRBJ1-2	NA	many	13
CASRGGWGETEAFF	TGTGCCAGCAGAGGGGGTTGGGGAGAAACTGAAGCTTTCTTT	TRBV11-3	TRBJ1-1	NA	NA	14
CASTSTGANTEAFF	TGTGCCAGTACTTCGACAGGGGCTAACACTGAAGCTTTCTTT	TRBV19	TRBJ1-1	TRBD1	few	14
CASSPRPGARPSETQYF	TGCGCCAGCAGCCCCCGACCCGGGGCAAGGCCCTCTGAGACCCAGTACTTC	TRBV5-1	TRBJ2-5	NA	many	17
CASSLQGRTEAFF	TGTGCCAGCTCACTACAGGGACGCACTGAAGCTTTCTTT	TRBV18	TRBJ1-1	NA	many	13
CASSFSENTGELFF	TGTGCCAGCAGCTTTTCAGAGAACACCGGGGAGCTGTTTTTT	TRBV7-9	TRBJ2-2	NA	NA	14
CASRRTGARRNSPLHF	TGTGCCAGTAGGCGGACAGGGGCGAGGAGAAATTCACCCCTCCACTTT	TRBV19	TRBJ1-6	TRBD1	many	16